A single sample is the source of the 4 T cell receptor beta chains below, sequenced in a study of shared T cell receptors in the human thymus. Libraries were prepared by immunoSEQ multiplex PCR; TCRdb keeps only in-frame clonotypes and omits some of them. The sample comprises roughly 660,000 clones, 70% to 90% of which are singletons, and over 0.008% rests with the top ten. The same sample was also studied in work on human thymus T cells.

The source material was thymocytes. Receptor source: a boy younger than two with a congenital heart defect.

V and J are TRBV19 and TRBJ1-2, with 7 bases aligning to TRBD1. V shed 1 base, J shed 0 bases, and the junction held 11 bases outside the gene matches. Germline assignment: CDR1 LNHDA and CDR2 SQIVND (reference sequence). The CDR3 loop spans 18 amino acids. For the CDR3, the DNA is TGTGCCAGTAGTATAGTTAACACGGACAGGCGTGCTAACTATGGCTACACCTTC. Its protein product is CASSIVNTDRRANYGYTF.

This chain links TRBV29-1 with TRBJ2-3, with 7 bases identical to TRBD2. Germline trimming cut 1 base from V and 2 bases from J; bases unmatched to any gene: 6. The length of the CDR3 is 15 residues. Looked up from germline, CDR1 is SQVTM and CDR2 is ANQGSEA. The CDR3 sequence is CSVEVRGTTTDTQYF. The CDR3 DNA follows: TGCAGCGTTGAAGTGCGTGGGACTACCACAGATACGCAGTATTTT.

V gene TRBV5-5 combines with J gene TRBJ2-5; tentative D call: TRBD2 (6 bases). The germline gives CDR1 SGHKS, CDR2 YYEKEE (reference sequence). This CDR3 has 14 amino acids. Trimming left V 0 bases short and J 4 bases short, with 10 bases between. The CDR3 here is CASSLGRGLETQYF. DNA of the CDR3: TGTGCCAGCAGCTTGGGGCGGGGACTAGAGACCCAGTACTTC.

The rearrangement uses TRBV30 and TRBJ2-7; perhaps TRBD2 as D (8 bases). CDR3 length: 16 amino acids. Germline CDR1 GTSNPN, CDR2 SVGIG (reference sequence). Trimming pared 2 bases from V and 3 bases from J, leaving 20 bases between. CDR3 DNA sequence: TGTGCCTGGAGTAGGGGGCGGGAGGATTCAAACTACGAGCAGTACTTC. Translation: CAWSRGREDSNYEQYF.